The 15 T cell receptor beta chains in this list originate from one sample, sequenced in a study of cytomegalovirus exposure and HLA in healthy donors. The primer mix had 60 Vbeta and 13 Jbeta primers. Data came from immunoSEQ multiplex PCR; TCRdb stores just in-frame clones and leaves some out. This sample has about 31,000 clones; 65% to 75% occur once, and the top ten carry 21%. The sample comprised PBMCs. The receptors stem from a man aged 50 to 60 in good health and CMV-seropositive.

CDR3 DNA: TGCGCCAGCAGCGTAACAGGGGATCAGCCCCAGCATTTT. It yields the protein CASSVTGDQPQHF. The chain has TRBV5-1 and TRBJ1-5; 7 nucleotides agree with TRBD1. Germline-derived CDR1 and CDR2 are SGHRS and YFSETQ. J was trimmed by 5 bases and V by 4 bases; bases with no gene match: 3. The CDR3 sequence is 13 residues long.

A few counts support this clone. V and J are TRBV18 and TRBJ2-5; D is ambiguous. The CDR3 extends over 11 amino acids. V was cut by 3 bases and J by 5 bases, with 4 bases left in between. Germline CDR1 and CDR2: KGHSH and LQKENI. The CDR3, as DNA: TGTGCCAGCTCACCCCAGGAGACCCAGTACTTC. Translated: CASSPQETQYF.

The chain uses TRBV6-5 and TRBJ1-6; the match to TRBD1 covers 8 bases. CDR3 length: 16 residues. Germline CDR1 is MNHEY and CDR2 is SVGAGI. V shed 0 bases, J shed 7 bases, and the junction held 5 bases outside the gene matches. The CDR3: CASSYSMAGGNSPLHF. In DNA, the CDR3 is TGTGCCAGCAGTTACTCGATGGCAGGGGGCAATTCACCCCTCCACTTT.

This chain joins TRBV9 and TRBJ1-6; D possibly corresponds to TRBD1 (6 bases). The CDR3 has 15 residues. V shed 4 bases and J shed 5 bases, with 13 bases lying between them. CDR1 SGDLS and CDR2 YYNGEE come from the germline V gene. CDR3 sequence: CASSPQGLHNSPLHF. The CDR3 nucleotides are TGTGCCAGCAGCCCGCAGGGGCTTCATAATTCACCCCTCCACTTT.

The gene calls are TRBV2 and TRBJ1-5; 9 bases are shared with TRBD1. J was trimmed by 5 bases and V by 4 bases; bases with no gene match: 3. From germline, CDR1 is SNHLY and CDR2 FYNNEI. This CDR3 spans 14 amino acids. CDR3 sequence reads: CASSGGDRDQPQHF. The CDR3, as DNA: TGTGCCAGCAGTGGGGGGGACAGGGATCAGCCCCAGCATTTT.

This clone was detected a few times. The chain recombines TRBV29-1 with TRBJ2-2; TRBD2 matches at 9 bases. From germline, CDR1 is SQVTM and CDR2 ANQGSEA. The CDR3 sequence is 17 residues long. J gave up 8 bases and V 4 bases, and 17 bases lay outside the gene matches. The CDR3 region has the DNA TGCAGCGTTGTAAATGTGGGCGGGGGGGCTTATCTGGGGGAGCTGTTTTTT. Translating gives CSVVNVGGGAYLGELFF.

The chain has TRBV27 and TRBJ2-1, with 10 bases aligning to TRBD1. Per the germline V gene, CDR1 is MNHEY and CDR2 is SMNVEV (reference sequence). Unmatched junction bases numbered 20, after V lost 6 bases and J lost 12 bases. CDR3 length: 17 residues. The CDR3 here is CASSSWTGGPLLGGQFF. The CDR3 nucleotides are TGTGCCAGCAGCAGCTGGACAGGGGGGCCTCTCCTCGGGGGGCAGTTCTTC.

A few counts support this clone. V is TRBV5-6 and J is TRBJ1-3; a possible D gene is TRBD1 (6 bases). Germline V gene data show CDR1 as SGHDT and CDR2 as YYEEEE. V was trimmed by 5 bases and J by 2 bases, leaving 14 bases between them. The CDR3 sequence is 15 residues long. CDR3 sequence (DNA): TGTGCCAGCAGTCGGGCGGGGGCCGCTGGAAACACCATATATTTT. As protein: CASSRAGAAGNTIYF.

V and J are TRBV7-7 and TRBJ2-3; 8 bases fit TRBD1. Unmatched junction bases numbered 6, after V lost 4 bases and J lost 9 bases. The CDR3 extends over 13 amino acids. Germline V gives CDR1 SSHAT, CDR2 FNYEAQ (reference sequence). CDR3 amino acids: CASSSTTGGTQYF. The CDR3 bases are TGTGCCAGCAGCTCCACCACAGGGGGAACGCAGTATTTT.

The chain uses TRBV29-1 and TRBJ2-3; tentatively, D is TRBD2 (5 bases). V was shortened by 4 bases and J by 6 bases, with 17 bases between the two germline ends. CDR1 SQVTM and CDR2 ANQGSEA come from the germline V gene. There are 14 residues in the CDR3. Written as DNA, the CDR3 is TGCAGCGTTGGCCGGACTGGGATTCTGGATACGCAGTATTTT. This encodes CSVGRTGILDTQYF.

This chain links TRBV28 with TRBJ2-7, with a possible D match to TRBD2 (5 bases). V lost 10 bases to trimming and J lost 2 bases, with 18 bases between them. The CDR3 is made up of 14 amino acids. Germline CDR1 is MDHEN and CDR2 is SYDVKM. The CDR3 region has the DNA TGTGCCACTCATTACGGCGGGTCCGCCTACGAGCAGTACTTC. Translation gives CATHYGGSAYEQYF.

This rearrangement joins TRBV7-9 to TRBJ2-7, with D maybe TRBD1 (8 bases). The CDR3 runs to 14 residues. Trimming left V 3 bases short and J 7 bases short, with 16 bases between. CDR1 and CDR2 from the germline V gene are SEHNR and FQNEAQ (reference sequence). CDR3 nucleotide sequence: TGTGCCAGCAGCTTGGACAGGGTGGGGGGGGAGCAGTACTTC. It yields the protein CASSLDRVGGEQYF.

The J gene is TRBJ2-7, the V gene TRBV10-1, with 12 bases aligning to TRBD2. Germline CDR1 reads WNHNN; CDR2 reads SYGVQD (reference sequence). Trimming cost V 0 bases and J 5 bases; bases outside gene matches: 8. The CDR3 consists of 17 residues. The CDR3 bases are TGCGCCAGCAGTGAGTCCACCGGACTAGCGGGAAGCAACGAGCAGTACTTC. As protein: CASSESTGLAGSNEQYF.

This sequence joins TRBV6-1 and TRBJ2-6, with D possibly being TRBD1 (6 bases). Deletions cut 2 bases from V and 3 bases from J, with 14 bases between. Germline CDR1 is MNHNS and CDR2 is SASEGT. The CDR3 sequence is 17 residues long. The CDR3 spells CASSERPPGVGANVLTF. The CDR3 nucleotides are TGTGCCAGCAGTGAACGACCCCCAGGGGTTGGGGCCAACGTCCTGACTTTC.

The V and J genes are TRBV6-1 and TRBJ1-5, with TRBD1 matching over 7 bases. The CDR3 totals 13 residues. Per the germline V gene, CDR1 is MNHNS and CDR2 is SASEGT. With V trimmed by 8 bases and J by 2 bases, 3 bases remained unmatched. The CDR3, as DNA: TGTGCCAGCGGGGACAGAGGCAATCAGCCCCAGCATTTT. This gives the protein CASGDRGNQPQHF.